This TCR beta chain comes out of a study of T-cell reconstitution after alpha-beta-depleted transplantation in children. Ten or more counts support this clonotype. TCRbeta library construction was performed incorporating unique molecular identifiers. Each CDR3 protein gets one entry after TCRdb re-called the PCR reads with MiXCR. This sample has about 350,000 distinct CDR3 sequences, with 13% found just once. Germline V gene sequence: CDR1 SGHRS, CDR2 YFSETQ. Between the trimmed V and J ends, which lost 6 bases and 7 bases, there was a span of 17 bases. The CDR3 spans 13 residues. The chain links TRBV5-1 to TRBJ2-7; D is unresolved. The source of this sequence is a human donor who donated a stem cell graft to a child with Fanconi anemia. Sequencing used PBMCs, obtained from the stem cell graft. DNA for the CDR3: TGCGCCAGCACAAACCAAGGGCGCTCGGAGCAGTACTTC. Its translation: CASTNQGRSEQYF.